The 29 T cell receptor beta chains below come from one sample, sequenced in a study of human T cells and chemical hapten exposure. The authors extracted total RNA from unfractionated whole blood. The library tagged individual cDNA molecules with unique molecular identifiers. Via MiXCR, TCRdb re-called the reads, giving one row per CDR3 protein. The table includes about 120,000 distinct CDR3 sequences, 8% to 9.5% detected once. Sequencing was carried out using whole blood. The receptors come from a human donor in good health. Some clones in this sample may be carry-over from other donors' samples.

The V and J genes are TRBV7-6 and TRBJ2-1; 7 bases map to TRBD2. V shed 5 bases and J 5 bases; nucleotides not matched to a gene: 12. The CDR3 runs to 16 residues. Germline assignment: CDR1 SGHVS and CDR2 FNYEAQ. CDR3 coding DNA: TGTGCCAGCAGCCAATGGGACCCGCGGGAGAACAATGAGCAGTTCTTC. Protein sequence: CASSQWDPRENNEQFF.

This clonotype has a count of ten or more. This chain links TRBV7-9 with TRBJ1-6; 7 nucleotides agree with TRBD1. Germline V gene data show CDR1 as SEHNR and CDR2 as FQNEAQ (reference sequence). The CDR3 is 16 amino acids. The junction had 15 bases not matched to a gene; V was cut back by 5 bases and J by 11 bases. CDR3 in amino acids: CASSPVTGPAAPPLHF. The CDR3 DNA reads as TGTGCCAGCAGCCCCGTGACAGGGCCTGCTGCTCCACCCCTCCACTTT.

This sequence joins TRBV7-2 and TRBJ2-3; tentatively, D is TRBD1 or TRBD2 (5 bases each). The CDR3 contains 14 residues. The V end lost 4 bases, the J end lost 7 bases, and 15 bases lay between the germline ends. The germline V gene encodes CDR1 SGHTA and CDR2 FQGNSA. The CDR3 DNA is TGTGCCAGCAGCTCACCGGGACCTTGGTATACGCAGTATTTT. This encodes CASSSPGPWYTQYF. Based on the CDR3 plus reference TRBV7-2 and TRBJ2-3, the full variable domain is GAGVSQSPSNKVTEKGKDVELRCDPISGHTALYWYRQSLGQGLEFLIYFQGNSAPDKSGLPSDRFSAERTGGSVSTLTIQRTQQEDSAVYLCASSSPGPWYTQYFGPGTRLTVL.

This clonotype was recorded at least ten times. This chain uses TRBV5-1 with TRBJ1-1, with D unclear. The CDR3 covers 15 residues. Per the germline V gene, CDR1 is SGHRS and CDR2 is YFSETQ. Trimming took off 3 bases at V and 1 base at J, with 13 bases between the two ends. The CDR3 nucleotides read TGCGCCAGCAGCTCAGCTGGACGGACGAACACTGAAGCTTTCTTT. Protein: CASSSAGRTNTEAFF.

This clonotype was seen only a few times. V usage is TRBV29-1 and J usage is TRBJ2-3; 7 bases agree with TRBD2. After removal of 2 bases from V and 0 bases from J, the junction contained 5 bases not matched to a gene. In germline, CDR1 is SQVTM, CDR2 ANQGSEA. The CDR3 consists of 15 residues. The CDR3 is CSVEIARGSTDTQYF. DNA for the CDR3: TGCAGCGTTGAAATCGCGCGGGGGAGCACAGATACGCAGTATTTT.

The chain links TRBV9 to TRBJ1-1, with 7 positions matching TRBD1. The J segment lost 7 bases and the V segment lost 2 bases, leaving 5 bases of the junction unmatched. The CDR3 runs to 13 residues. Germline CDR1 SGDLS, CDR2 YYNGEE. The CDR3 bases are TGTGCCAGCAGCGTCAAAGGGGGCGGTGAAGCTTTCTTT. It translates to CASSVKGGGEAFF.

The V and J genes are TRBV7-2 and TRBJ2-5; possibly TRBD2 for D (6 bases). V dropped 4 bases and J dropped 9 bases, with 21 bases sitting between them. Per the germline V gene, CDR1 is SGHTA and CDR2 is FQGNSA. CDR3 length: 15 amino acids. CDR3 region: CASSSLAVAARAQYF. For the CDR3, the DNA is TGTGCCAGCAGCTCCCTCGCTGTAGCGGCTAGGGCCCAGTACTTC. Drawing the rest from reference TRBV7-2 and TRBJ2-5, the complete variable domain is GAGVSQSPSNKVTEKGKDVELRCDPISGHTALYWYRQSLGQGLEFLIYFQGNSAPDKSGLPSDRFSAERTGGSVSTLTIQRTQQEDSAVYLCASSSLAVAARAQYFGPGTRLLVL.

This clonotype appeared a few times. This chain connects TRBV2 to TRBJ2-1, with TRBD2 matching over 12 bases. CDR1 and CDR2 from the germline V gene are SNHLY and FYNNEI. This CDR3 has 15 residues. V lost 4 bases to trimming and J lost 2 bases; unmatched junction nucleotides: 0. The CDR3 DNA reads TGTGCCAGCAGTGGGACTAGCGGGGCCTACAATGAGCAGTTCTTC. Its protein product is CASSGTSGAYNEQFF.

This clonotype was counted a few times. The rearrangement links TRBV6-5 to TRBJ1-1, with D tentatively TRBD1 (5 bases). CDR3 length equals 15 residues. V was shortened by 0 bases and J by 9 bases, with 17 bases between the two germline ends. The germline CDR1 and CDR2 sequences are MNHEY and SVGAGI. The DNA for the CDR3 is TGTGCCAGCAGTTACTCTTTGGGGAGAGGGACTAAAGCTTTCTTT. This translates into CASSYSLGRGTKAFF.

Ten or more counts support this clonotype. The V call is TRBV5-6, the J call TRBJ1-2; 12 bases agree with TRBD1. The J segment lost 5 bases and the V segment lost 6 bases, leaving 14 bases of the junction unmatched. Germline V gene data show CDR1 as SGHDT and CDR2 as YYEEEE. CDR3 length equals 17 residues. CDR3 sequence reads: CASMLGPGQGARYGYTF. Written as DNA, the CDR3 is TGTGCCAGCATGCTTGGTCCGGGACAGGGGGCGCGGTATGGCTACACCTTC.

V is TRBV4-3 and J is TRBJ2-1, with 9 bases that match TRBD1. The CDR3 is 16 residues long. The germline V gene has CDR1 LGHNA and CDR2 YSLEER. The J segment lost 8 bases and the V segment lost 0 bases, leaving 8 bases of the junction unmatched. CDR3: CASSQDWGDRVHEQFF. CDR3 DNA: TGCGCCAGCAGCCAAGATTGGGGGGACAGGGTGCATGAGCAGTTCTTC.

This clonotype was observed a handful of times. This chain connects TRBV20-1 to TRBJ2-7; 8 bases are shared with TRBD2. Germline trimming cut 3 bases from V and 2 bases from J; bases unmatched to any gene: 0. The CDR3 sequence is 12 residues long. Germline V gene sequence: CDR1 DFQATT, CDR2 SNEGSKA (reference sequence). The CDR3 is CSASGRAYEQYF. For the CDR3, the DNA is TGCAGTGCTAGCGGGAGGGCCTACGAGCAGTACTTC.

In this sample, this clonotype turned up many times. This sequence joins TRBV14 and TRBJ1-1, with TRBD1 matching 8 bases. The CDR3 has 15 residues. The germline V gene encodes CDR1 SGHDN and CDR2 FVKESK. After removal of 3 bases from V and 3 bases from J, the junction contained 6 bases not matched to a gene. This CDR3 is CASSHQDRADTEAFF. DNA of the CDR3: TGTGCCAGCAGCCACCAGGACAGGGCGGACACTGAAGCTTTCTTT.

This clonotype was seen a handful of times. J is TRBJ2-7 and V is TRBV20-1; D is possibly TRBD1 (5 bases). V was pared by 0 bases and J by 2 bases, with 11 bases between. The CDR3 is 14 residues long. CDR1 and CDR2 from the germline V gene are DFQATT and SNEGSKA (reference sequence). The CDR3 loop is CSARDKGPPYEQYF. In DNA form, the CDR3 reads TGCAGTGCTAGAGATAAGGGGCCCCCCTACGAGCAGTACTTC.

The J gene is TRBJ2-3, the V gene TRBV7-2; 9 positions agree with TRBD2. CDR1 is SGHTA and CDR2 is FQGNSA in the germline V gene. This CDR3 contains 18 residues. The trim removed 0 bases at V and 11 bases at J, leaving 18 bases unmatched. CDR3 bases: TGTGCCAGCAGCTTAGCCCACTCGGCTAGCGGGGCCTCCCGGGGGCAGTATTTT. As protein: CASSLAHSASGASRGQYF.

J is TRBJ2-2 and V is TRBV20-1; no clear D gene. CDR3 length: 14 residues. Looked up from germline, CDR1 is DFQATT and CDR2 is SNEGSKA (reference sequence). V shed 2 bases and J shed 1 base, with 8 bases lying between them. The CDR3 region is CSARWQLNTGELFF. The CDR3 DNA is TGCAGTGCTAGATGGCAGCTGAACACCGGGGAGCTGTTTTTT.

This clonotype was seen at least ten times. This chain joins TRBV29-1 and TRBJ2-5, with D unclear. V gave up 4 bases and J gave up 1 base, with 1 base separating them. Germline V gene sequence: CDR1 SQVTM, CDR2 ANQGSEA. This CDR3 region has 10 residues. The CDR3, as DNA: TGCAGCGTTGGCCAAGAGACCCAGTACTTC. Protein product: CSVGQETQYF.

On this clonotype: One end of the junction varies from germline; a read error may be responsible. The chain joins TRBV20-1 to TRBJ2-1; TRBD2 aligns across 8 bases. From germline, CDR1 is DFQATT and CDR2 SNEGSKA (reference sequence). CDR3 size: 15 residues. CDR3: CSARAEGIAGPPLGF. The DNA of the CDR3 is TGCAGTGCTAGAGCGGAGGGGATAGCGGGACCGCCTCTCGGGTTC.

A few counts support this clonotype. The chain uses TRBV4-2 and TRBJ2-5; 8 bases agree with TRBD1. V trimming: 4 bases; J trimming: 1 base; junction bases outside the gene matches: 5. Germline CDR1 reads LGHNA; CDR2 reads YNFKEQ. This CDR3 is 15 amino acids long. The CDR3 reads CASSLGTGSQETQYF. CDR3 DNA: TGTGCCAGCAGCCTCGGGACAGGATCCCAAGAGACCCAGTACTTC.

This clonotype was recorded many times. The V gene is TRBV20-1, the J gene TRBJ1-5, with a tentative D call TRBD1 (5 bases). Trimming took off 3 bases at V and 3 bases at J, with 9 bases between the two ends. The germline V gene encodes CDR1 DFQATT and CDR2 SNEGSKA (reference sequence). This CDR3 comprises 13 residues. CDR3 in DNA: TGCAGTGCTAGTCAAGGGGTCAATCAGCCCCAGCATTTT. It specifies CSASQGVNQPQHF.

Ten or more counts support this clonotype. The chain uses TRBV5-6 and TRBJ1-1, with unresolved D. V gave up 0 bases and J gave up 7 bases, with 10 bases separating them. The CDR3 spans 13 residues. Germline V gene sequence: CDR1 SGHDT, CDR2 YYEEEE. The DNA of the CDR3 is TGTGCCAGCAGCTTGGGGGCGGGGAGTGAAGCTTTCTTT. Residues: CASSLGAGSEAFF.

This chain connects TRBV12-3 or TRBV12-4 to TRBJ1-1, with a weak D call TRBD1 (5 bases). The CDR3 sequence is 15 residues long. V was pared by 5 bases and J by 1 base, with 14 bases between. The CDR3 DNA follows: TGTGCCAGCAGTCCTACACAGGCCGCGAACACTGAAGCTTTCTTT. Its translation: CASSPTQAANTEAFF.

The CDR3 reads CSVSRTGSSYEQYF. The CDR3 DNA reads TGCAGCGTTAGCCGGACAGGGTCCTCCTACGAGCAGTACTTC. The chain joins TRBV29-1 to TRBJ2-7, with TRBD1 matching 8 bases. The V and J ends lost 5 bases and 0 bases, in that order; junction bases with no gene match: 6. CDR3 length equals 14 residues. CDR1 SQVTM and CDR2 ANQGSEA come from the germline V gene.

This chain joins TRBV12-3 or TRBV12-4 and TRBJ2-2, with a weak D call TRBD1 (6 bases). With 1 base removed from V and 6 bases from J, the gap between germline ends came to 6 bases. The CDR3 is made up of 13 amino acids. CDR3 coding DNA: TGTGCCAGCAGTTTAGGGACAGCCGGGGAGCTGTTTTTT. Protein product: CASSLGTAGELFF.

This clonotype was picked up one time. CDR3 residues: CASSLDAKNYEQYF. CDR3 DNA: TGTGCCAGCAGCTTAGACGCCAAGAACTACGAGCAGTACTTC. V is TRBV7-6 and J is TRBJ2-7; D is undetermined. V was pared by 1 base and J by 3 bases, with 10 bases between. CDR1 and CDR2 from the germline V gene are SGHVS and FNYEAQ. The CDR3 totals 14 residues.

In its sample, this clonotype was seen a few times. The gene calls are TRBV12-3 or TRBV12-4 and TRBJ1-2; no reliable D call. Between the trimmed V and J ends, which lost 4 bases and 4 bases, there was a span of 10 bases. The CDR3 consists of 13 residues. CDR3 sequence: CASSSAVGYGYTF. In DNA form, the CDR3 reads TGTGCCAGCAGTTCCGCCGTCGGCTATGGCTACACCTTC.

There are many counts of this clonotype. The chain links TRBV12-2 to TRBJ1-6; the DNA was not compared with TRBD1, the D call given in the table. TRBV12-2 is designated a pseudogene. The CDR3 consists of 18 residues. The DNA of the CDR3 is TGTGCAAGTCGAGGTCCGGGACACCATCCAACGTATAATTCACCCCTCCACTTT. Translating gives CASRGPGHHPTYNSPLHF.

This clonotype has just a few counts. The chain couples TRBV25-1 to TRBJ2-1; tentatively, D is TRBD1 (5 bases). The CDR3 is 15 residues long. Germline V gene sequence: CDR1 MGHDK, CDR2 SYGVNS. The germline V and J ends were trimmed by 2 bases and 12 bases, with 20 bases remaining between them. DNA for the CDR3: TGTGCCAGCAGTGAACAACCGACAGCGTTGGAAGGGCAGTTCTTC. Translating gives CASSEQPTALEGQFF.

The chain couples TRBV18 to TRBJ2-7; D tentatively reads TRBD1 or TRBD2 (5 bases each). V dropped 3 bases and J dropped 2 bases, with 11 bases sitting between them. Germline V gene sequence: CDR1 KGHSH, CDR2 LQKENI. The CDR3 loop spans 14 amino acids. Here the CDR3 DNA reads TGTGCCAGCTCACCGGGGACGGATCCCTACGAGCAGTACTTC. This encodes CASSPGTDPYEQYF.